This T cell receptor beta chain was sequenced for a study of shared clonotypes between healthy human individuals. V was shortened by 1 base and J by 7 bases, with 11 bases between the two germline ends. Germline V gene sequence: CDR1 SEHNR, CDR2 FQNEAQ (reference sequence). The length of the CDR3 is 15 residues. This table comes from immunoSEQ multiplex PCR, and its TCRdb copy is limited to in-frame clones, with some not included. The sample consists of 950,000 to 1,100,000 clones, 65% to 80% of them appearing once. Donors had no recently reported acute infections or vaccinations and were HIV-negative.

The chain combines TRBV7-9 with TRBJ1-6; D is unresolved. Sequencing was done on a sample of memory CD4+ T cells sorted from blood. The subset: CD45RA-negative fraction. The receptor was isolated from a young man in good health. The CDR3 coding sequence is TGTGCCAGCAGCTTAGGTGGCCCGAAAAATTCACCCCTCCACTTT. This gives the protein CASSLGGPKNSPLHF. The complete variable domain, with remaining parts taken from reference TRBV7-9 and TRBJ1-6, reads DTGVSQNPRHKITKRGQNVTFRCDPISEHNRLYWYRQTLGQGPEFLTYFQNEAQLEKSRLLSDRFSAERPKGSFSTLEIQRTEQGDSAMYLCASSLGGPKNSPLHFGNGTRLTVT.